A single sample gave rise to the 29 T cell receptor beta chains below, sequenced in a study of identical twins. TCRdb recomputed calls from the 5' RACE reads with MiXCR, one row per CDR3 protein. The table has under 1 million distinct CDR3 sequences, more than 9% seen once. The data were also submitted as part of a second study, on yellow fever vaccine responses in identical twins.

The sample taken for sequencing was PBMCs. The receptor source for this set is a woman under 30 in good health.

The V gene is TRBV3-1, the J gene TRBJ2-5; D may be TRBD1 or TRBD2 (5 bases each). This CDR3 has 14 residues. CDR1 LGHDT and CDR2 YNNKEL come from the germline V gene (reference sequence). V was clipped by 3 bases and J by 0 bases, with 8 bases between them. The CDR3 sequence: CASSQGRNQETQYF. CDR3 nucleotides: TGTGCCAGCAGCCAGGGACGGAACCAAGAGACCCAGTACTTC.

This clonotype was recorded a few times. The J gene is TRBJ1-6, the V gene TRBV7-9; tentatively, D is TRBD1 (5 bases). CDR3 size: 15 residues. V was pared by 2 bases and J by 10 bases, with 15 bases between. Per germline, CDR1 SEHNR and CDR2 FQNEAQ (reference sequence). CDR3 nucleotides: TGTGCCAGCAGCTTATACGACATCGAGGGGTCACCCCTCCACTTT. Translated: CASSLYDIEGSPLHF.

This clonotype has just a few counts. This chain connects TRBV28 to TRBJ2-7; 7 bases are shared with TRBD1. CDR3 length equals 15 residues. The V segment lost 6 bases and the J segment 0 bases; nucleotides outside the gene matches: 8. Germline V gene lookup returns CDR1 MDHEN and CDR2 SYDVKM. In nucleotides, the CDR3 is TGTGCCAGCAGAAGGCGGGCAGGGGGCTCCTACGAGCAGTACTTC. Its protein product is CASRRRAGGSYEQYF.

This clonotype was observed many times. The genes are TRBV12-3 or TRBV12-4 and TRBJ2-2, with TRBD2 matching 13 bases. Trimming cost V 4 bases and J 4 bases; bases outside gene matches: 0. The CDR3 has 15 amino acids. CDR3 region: CASSWTSGGTGELFF. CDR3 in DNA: TGTGCCAGCAGTTGGACTAGCGGGGGCACCGGGGAGCTGTTTTTT.

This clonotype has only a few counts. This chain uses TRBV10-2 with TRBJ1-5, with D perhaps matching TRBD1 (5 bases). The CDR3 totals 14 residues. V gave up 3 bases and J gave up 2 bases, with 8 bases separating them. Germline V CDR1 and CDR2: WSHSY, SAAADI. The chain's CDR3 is CASSDGHRNQPQHF. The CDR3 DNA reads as TGCGCCAGCAGTGACGGACACCGCAATCAGCCCCAGCATTTT.

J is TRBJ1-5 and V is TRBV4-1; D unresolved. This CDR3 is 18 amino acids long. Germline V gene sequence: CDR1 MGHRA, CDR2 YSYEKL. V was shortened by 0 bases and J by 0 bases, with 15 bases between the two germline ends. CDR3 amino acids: CASSQENRLTVSNQPQHF. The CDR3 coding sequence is TGCGCCAGCAGCCAAGAAAATCGGCTAACGGTTAGCAATCAGCCCCAGCATTTT.

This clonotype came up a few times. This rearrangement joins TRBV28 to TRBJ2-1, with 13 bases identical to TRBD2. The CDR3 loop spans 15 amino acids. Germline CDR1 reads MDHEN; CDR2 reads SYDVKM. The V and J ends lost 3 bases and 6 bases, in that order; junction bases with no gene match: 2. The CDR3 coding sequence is TGTGCCAGCAGTTTGGGACTAGCGGGACCCAATGAGCAGTTCTTC. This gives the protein CASSLGLAGPNEQFF. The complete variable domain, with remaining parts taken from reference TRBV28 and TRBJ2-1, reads DVKVTQSSRYLVKRTGEKVFLECVQDMDHENMFWYRQDPGLGLRLIYFSYDVKMKEKGDIPEGYSVSREKKERFSLILESASTNQTSMYLCASSLGLAGPNEQFFGPGTRLTVL.

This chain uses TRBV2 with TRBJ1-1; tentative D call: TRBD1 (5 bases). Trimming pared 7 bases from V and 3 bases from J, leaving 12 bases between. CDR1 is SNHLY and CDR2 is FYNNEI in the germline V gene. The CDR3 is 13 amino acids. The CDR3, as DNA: TGTGCCAGCACTAAAGGAGGGGACACTGAAGCTTTCTTT. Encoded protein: CASTKGGDTEAFF.

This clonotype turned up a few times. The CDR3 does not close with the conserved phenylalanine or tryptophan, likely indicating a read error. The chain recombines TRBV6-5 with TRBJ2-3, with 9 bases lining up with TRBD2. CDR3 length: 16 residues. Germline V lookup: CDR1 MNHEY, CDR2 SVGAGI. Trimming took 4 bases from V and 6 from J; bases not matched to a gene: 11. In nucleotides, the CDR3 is TGTGCCAGCAGTTCCCTCGTTGCGGGAGGGCCGGATACGCAGTATCTT. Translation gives CASSSLVAGGPDTQYL.

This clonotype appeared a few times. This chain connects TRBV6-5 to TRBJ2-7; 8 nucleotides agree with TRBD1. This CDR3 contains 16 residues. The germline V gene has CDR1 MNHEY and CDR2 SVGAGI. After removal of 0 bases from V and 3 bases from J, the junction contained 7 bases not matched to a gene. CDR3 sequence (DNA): TGTGCCAGCAGTTACTCGAACAGGGGGAGCTACTACGAGCAGTACTTC. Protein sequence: CASSYSNRGSYYEQYF.

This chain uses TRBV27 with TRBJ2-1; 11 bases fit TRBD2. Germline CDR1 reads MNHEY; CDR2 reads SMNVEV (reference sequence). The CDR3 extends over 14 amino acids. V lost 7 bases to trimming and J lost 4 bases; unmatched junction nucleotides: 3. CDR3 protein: CASNLAGGYNEQFF. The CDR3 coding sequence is TGTGCCAGCAACTTAGCGGGGGGGTACAATGAGCAGTTCTTC.

The CDR3 reads CASSLTGVSSGSGEQFF. The CDR3 coding sequence is TGTGCCAGCAGCCTTACCGGCGTGTCTAGCGGGAGTGGTGAGCAGTTCTTC. The V call is TRBV9, the J call TRBJ2-1; TRBD2 agrees at 10 bases. CDR1 and CDR2 from the germline V gene are SGDLS and YYNGEE. There are 17 residues in the CDR3. V was pared by 4 bases and J by 9 bases, with 16 bases of the junction left unmatched.

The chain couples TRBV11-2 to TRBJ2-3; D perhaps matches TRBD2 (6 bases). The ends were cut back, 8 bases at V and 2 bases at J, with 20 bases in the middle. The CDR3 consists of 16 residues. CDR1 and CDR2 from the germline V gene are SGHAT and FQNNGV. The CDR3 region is CASSSSPGAPTDTQYF. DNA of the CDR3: TGTGCCAGCTCTAGTTCCCCGGGAGCCCCCACAGATACGCAGTATTTT.

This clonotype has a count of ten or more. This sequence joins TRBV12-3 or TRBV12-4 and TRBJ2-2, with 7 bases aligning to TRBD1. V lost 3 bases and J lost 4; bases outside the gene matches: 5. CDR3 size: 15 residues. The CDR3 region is CASSLGTDRTGELFF. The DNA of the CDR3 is TGTGCCAGCAGTTTGGGGACAGATCGCACCGGGGAGCTGTTTTTT.

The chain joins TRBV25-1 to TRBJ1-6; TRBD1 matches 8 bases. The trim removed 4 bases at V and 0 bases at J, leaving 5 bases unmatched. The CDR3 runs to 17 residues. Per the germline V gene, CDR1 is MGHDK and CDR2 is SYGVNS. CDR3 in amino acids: CASSGGTGSSYNSPLHF. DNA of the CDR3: TGTGCCAGCAGTGGGGGGACAGGAAGCTCCTATAATTCACCCCTCCACTTT.

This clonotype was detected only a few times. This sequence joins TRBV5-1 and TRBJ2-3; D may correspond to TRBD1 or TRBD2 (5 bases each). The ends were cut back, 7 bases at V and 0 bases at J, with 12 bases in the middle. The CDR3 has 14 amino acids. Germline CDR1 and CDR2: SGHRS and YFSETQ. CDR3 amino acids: CASFRGESTDTQYF. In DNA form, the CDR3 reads TGCGCCAGCTTCCGGGGCGAAAGCACAGATACGCAGTATTTT.

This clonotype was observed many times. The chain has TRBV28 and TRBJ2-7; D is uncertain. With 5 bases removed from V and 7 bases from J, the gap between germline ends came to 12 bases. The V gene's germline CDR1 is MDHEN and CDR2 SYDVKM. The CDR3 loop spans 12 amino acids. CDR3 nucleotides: TGTGCCAGCAGTCCCCCGTTACGTGAGCAGTACTTC. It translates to CASSPPLREQYF.

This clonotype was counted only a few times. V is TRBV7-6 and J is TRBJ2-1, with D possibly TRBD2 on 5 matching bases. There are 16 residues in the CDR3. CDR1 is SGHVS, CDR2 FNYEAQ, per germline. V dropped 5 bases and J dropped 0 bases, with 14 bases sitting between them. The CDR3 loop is CASSPAQRISYNEQFF. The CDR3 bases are TGTGCCAGCAGCCCTGCCCAGCGGATCTCCTACAATGAGCAGTTCTTC.

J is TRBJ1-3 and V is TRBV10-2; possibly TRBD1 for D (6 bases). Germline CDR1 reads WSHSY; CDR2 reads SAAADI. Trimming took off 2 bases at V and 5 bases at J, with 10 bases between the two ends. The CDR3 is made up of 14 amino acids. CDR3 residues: CASSELGGRNTIYF. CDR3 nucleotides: TGCGCCAGCAGTGAGCTGGGGGGCAGAAACACCATATATTTT.

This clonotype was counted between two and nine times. CDR3 region: CASSFTRKERTF. The DNA of the CDR3 is TGTGCCAGCAGTTTTACTCGGAAGGAAAGAACTTTC. V usage is TRBV12-3 or TRBV12-4 and J usage is TRBJ2-6; no firm D call. The CDR3 has 12 residues. Trimming took off 3 bases at V and 19 bases at J, with 16 bases between the two ends.

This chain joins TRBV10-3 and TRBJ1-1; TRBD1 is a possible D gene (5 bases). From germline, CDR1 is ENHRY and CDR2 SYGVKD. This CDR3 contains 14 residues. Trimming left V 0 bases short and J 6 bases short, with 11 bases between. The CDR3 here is CAISESGQESEAFF. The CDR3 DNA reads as TGTGCCATCAGTGAGTCGGGGCAGGAATCTGAAGCTTTCTTT.

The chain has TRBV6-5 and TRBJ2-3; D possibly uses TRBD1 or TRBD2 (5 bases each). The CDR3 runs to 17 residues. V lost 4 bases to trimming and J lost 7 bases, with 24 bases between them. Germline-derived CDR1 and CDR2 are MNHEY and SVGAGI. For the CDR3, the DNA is TGTGCCAGCAGTTTGGGGCTGGGAGCGGTCCCGGGGAATACGCAGTATTTT. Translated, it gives CASSLGLGAVPGNTQYF.

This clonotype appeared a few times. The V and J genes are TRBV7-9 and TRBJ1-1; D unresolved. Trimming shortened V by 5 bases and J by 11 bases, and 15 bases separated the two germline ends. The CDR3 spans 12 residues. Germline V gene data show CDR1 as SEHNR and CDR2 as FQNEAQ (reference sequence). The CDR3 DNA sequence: TGTGCCAGCAGCCCAACTCAGTGGTCGGCTTTCTTT. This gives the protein CASSPTQWSAFF.

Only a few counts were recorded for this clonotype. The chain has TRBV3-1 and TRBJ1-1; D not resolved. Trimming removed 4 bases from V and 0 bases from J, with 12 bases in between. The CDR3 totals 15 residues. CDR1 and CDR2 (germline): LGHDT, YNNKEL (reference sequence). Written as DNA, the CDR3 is TGTGCCAGCAGCCCTCACCTTGGGGTGAACACTGAAGCTTTCTTT. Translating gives CASSPHLGVNTEAFF.

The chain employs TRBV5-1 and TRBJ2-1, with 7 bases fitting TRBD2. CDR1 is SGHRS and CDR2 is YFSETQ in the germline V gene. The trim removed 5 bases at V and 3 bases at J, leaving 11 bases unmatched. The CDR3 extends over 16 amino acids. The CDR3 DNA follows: TGCGCCAGCAGTCCGGGTTCGGGAGGCGTCTACAATGAGCAGTTCTTC. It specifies CASSPGSGGVYNEQFF.

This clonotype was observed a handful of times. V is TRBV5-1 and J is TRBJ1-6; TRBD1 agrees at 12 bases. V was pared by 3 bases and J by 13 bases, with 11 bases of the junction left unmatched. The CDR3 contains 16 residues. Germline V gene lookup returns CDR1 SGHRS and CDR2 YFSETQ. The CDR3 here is CASSSSGQGAPIPLHF. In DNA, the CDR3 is TGCGCCAGCAGCTCCTCGGGACAGGGGGCTCCAATTCCCCTCCACTTT.

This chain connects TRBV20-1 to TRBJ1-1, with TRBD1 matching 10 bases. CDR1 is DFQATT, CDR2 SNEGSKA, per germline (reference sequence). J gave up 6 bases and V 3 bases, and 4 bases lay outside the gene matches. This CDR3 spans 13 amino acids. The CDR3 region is CSASRDRGSEAFF. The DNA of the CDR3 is TGCAGTGCTAGCAGGGACAGGGGATCTGAAGCTTTCTTT.

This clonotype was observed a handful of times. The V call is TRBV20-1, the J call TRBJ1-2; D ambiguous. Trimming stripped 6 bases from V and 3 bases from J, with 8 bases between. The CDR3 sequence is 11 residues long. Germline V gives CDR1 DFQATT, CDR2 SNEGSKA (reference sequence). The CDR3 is CSAGPDYGYTF. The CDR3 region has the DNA TGCAGTGCCGGGCCCGACTATGGCTACACCTTC.

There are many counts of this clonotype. This CDR3 is CASSPGGAGAEAFF. The CDR3 nucleotides read TGTGCCAGCTCACCGGGGGGCGCGGGTGCTGAAGCTTTCTTT. The J gene is TRBJ1-1, the V gene TRBV18, with D maybe TRBD1 (6 bases). The CDR3 is 14 amino acids. The V and J ends lost 3 bases and 6 bases respectively, with 14 bases between them. Germline V CDR1 and CDR2: KGHSH, LQKENI.